These 2 T cell receptor beta chains were all obtained from the same sample, sequenced in a study of Ad26.COV2.S vaccination and SARS-CoV-2 variants. As for treatment: roughly 20 received Ad26.COV2.S at low or high dose, single or two shots; 5 received placebo; per-sample allocation not given. Specimens were obtained on day 63 following the first vaccine or placebo injection. Only in-frame clones appear in the TCRdb table, and some are missing; sequencing was by immunoSEQ multiplex PCR. This sample has 300,000 to 500,000 clones, with approximately 86% found just once. The starting material was peripheral blood, obtained in a trial of Ad26.COV2.S vaccine versus placebo. Receptors were obtained from a person between 18 and 65 years old who received the Ad26.COV2.S COVID-19 vaccine or a placebo.

Here the CDR3 reads CASSKLVNQETQYF. The DNA of the CDR3 is TGTGCCAGCAGCAAACTAGTGAACCAAGAGACCCAGTACTTC. The chain is built from TRBV2 and TRBJ2-5, with a possible D match to TRBD2 (5 bases). V was cut by 6 bases and J by 0 bases, with 11 bases left in between. The CDR3 spans 14 residues. CDR1 and CDR2 from the germline V gene are SNHLY and FYNNEI.

V usage is TRBV4-3 and J usage is TRBJ2-5, with TRBD2 matching over 8 bases. V trimming: 0 bases; J trimming: 5 bases; junction bases outside the gene matches: 8. In germline, CDR1 is LGHNA, CDR2 YSLEER. This CDR3 spans 16 amino acids. CDR3 region: CASSQEAGGLGETQYF. The CDR3 nucleotides are TGCGCCAGCAGCCAAGAGGCGGGGGGCCTAGGGGAGACCCAGTACTTC.